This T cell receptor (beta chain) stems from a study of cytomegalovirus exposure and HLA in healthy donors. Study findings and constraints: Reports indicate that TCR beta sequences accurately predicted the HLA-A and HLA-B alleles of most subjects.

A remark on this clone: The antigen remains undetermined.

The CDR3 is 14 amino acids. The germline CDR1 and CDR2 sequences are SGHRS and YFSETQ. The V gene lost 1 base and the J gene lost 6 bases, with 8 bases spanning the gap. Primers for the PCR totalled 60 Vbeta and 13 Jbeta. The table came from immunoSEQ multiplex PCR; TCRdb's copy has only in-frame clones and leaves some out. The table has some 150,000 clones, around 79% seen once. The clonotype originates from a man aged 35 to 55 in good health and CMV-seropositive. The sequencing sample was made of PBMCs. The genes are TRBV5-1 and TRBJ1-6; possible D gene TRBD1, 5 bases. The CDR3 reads CASSLRQFNSPLHF. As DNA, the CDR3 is TGCGCCAGCAGCTTGCGACAGTTTAATTCACCCCTCCACTTT.